The 10 T cell receptor beta chains below all came from one sample that was sequenced in a study of monozygotic twins with inflammatory bowel disease. TCRdb re-called the 5' RACE reads; one entry per CDR3 protein, DNA not given. This listing includes approximately 340,000 distinct CDR3 sequences. Specimen: blood. These TCRs come from a human donor with ulcerative colitis or Crohn's disease, or a healthy co-twin of an affected twin (not recorded which).

The chain recombines TRBV12-3 or TRBV12-4 with TRBJ2-4; no DNA is available, so the TRBD1 call from TCRdb remains unchecked. The CDR3 is made up of 16 amino acids. The CDR3 sequence is CASSLRHPGGGDIQYF.

J is TRBJ2-3 and V is TRBV2; TCRdb's D call, TRBD1, is unchecked because there is no DNA. Germline CDR1 reads SNHLY; CDR2 reads FYNNEI. CDR3 length: 11 residues. The CDR3 loop is CADRVLDTQYF.

The chain uses TRBV6-1 and TRBJ1-3; TCRdb calls TRBD1, which cannot be checked without DNA. CDR1 and CDR2 from the germline V gene are MNHNS and SASEGT. This CDR3 contains 15 residues. The CDR3 here is CASSETRGSGNTIYF.

The chain joins TRBV9 to TRBJ2-5; as DNA is missing, the TRBD1 call by TCRdb cannot be tested. The CDR3 sequence is 16 residues long. The germline gives CDR1 SGDLS, CDR2 YYNGEE. CDR3: CASSPREGAYRETQYF.

The genes are TRBV6-6 and TRBJ2-2; checking the TCRdb D call of TRBD1 is not possible without DNA. This CDR3 spans 14 amino acids. Germline CDR1 MNHNY, CDR2 SVGAGI (reference sequence). CDR3 sequence reads: CASSYSRGSGELFF.

The chain employs TRBV5-5 and TRBJ1-2; TCRdb outputs TRBD1, but without DNA this stays unchecked. Germline CDR1 reads SGHKS; CDR2 reads YYEKEE (reference sequence). The CDR3 totals 16 residues. The CDR3 sequence: CASTRDRVSLNYGYTF.

The genes are TRBV7-9 and TRBJ2-1; TCRdb's D call, TRBD2, is unchecked because there is no DNA. The CDR3 extends over 15 amino acids. Germline CDR1 reads SEHNR; CDR2 reads FQNEAQ (reference sequence). The CDR3 sequence is CASSESGGALNEQFF.

The chain couples TRBV11-2 to TRBJ2-5. Germline V gives CDR1 SGHAT, CDR2 FQNNGV. The CDR3 extends over 13 amino acids. CDR3 sequence: CASSLGVGETQYF.

The chain couples TRBV5-1 to TRBJ1-1; the D call of TRBD1 rests on TCRdb alone, since no DNA is present to check it. CDR3 length: 15 amino acids. The germline gives CDR1 SGHRS, CDR2 YFSETQ. The CDR3 protein is CASSRGDGLNTEAFF.

CDR3 region: CASSQELAVTPNEQYF. The chain links TRBV4-1 to TRBJ2-7. CDR1 and CDR2 from the germline V gene are MGHRA and YSYEKL. The CDR3 covers 16 residues.